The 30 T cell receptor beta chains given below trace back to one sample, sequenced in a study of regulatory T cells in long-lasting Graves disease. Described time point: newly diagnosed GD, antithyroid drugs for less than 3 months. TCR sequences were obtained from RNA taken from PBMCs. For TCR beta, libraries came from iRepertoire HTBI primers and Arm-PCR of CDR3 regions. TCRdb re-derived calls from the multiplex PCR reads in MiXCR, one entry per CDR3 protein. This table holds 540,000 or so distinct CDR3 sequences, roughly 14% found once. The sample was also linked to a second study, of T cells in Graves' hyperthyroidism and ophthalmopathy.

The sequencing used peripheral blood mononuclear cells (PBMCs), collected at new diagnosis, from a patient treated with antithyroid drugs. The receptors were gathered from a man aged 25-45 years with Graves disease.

CDR3 sequence: CASLSSPPRLAGEDDEQYF. In DNA form, the CDR3 reads TGTGCCAGCTTGAGTAGTCCCCCCCGACTAGCGGGAGAGGATGACGAGCAGTACTTC. This chain joins TRBV28 and TRBJ2-7; 12 bases match TRBD2. Germline V lookup: CDR1 MDHEN, CDR2 SYDVKM. The CDR3 has 19 residues. The trim removed 8 bases at V and 5 bases at J, leaving 22 bases unmatched.

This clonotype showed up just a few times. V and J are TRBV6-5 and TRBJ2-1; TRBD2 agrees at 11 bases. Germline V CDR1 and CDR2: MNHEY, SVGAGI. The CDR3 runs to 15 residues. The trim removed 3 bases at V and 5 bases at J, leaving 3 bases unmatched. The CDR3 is CASSYSGLADNEQFF. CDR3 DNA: TGTGCCAGCAGTTATTCGGGACTAGCGGACAATGAGCAGTTCTTC.

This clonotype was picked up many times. The CDR3 sequence is CAWSRSGLKGEQFF. The CDR3, as DNA: TGTGCCTGGAGTCGCAGCGGATTAAAGGGTGAGCAGTTCTTC. V gene TRBV30 combines with J gene TRBJ2-1; possible D gene TRBD2, 5 bases. This CDR3 region has 14 residues. V shed 2 bases and J shed 9 bases, with 17 bases lying between them. Germline CDR1 is GTSNPN and CDR2 is SVGIG (reference sequence).

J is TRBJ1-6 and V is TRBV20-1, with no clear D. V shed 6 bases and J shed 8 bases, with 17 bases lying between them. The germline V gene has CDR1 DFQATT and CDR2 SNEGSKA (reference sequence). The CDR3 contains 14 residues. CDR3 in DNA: TGCAGTGCCAGACCGGACGAGCCCTATTCACCCCTCCACTTT. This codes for CSARPDEPYSPLHF.

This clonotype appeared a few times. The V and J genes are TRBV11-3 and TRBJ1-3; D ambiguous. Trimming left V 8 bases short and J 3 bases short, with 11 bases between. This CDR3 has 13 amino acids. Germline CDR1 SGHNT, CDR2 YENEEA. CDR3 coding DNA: TGTGCCAGCTCGGAGGGTAATGGAAACACCATATATTTT. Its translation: CASSEGNGNTIYF.

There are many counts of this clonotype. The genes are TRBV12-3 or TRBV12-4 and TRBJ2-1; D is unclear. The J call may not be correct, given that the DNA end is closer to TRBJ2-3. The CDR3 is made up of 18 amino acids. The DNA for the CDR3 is TGTGCCAGCAGTTTAGAGGCCCAGGCGGTTTCGATCACAGATACGCAGTATTTT. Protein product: CASSLEAQAVSITDTQYF.

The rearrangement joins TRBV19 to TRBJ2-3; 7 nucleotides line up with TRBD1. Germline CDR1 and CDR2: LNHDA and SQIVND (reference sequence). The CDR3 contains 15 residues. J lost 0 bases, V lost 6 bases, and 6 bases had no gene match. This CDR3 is CASSNQGVSTDTQYF. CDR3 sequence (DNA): TGTGCCAGTAGCAACCAGGGGGTTAGCACAGATACGCAGTATTTT. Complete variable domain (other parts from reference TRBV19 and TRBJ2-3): DGGITQSPKYLFRKEGQNVTLSCEQNLNHDAMYWYRQDPGQGLRLIYYSQIVNDFQKGDIAEGYSVSREKKESFPLTVTSAQKNPTAFYLCASSNQGVSTDTQYFGPGTRLTVL.

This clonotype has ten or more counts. CDR3 loop: CASSFGLAVLGDYEQYF. CDR3 in DNA: TGTGCCAGCAGTTTCGGACTAGCGGTACTCGGGGATTACGAGCAGTACTTC. This chain uses TRBV6-2 or TRBV6-3 with TRBJ2-7, with 10 bases lining up with TRBD2. The CDR3 length is 17 residues. Germline CDR1 and CDR2: MNHEY and SVGEGT. The trim removed 4 bases at V and 4 bases at J, leaving 13 bases unmatched.

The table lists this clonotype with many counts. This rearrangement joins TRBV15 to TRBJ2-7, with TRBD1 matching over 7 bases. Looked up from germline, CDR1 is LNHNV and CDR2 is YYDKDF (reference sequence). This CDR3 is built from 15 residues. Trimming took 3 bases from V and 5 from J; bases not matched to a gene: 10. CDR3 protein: CATSSSGTVIDEQYF. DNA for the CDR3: TGTGCCACCAGCAGCTCCGGGACAGTGATCGACGAGCAGTACTTC.

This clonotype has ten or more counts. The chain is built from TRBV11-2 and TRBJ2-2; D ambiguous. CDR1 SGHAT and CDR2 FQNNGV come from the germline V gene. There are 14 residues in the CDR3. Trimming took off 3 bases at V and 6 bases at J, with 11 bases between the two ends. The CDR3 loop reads CASSFTGSPGELFF. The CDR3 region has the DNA TGTGCCAGCAGCTTTACGGGTTCACCCGGGGAGCTGTTTTTT.

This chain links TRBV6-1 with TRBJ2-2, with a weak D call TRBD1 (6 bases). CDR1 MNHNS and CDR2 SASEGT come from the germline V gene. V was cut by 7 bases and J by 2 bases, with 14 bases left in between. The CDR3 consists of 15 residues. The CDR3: CASTSGALNTGELFF. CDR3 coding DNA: TGTGCCAGCACCTCAGGGGCACTAAACACCGGGGAGCTGTTTTTT.

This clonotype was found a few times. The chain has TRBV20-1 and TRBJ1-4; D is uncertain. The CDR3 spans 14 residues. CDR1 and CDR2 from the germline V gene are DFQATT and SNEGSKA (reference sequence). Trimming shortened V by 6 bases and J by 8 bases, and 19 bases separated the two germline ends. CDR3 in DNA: TGCAGTGCCGAAAGAGTGAGAGGGAGCGAAAAACTGTTTTTT. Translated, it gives CSAERVRGSEKLFF.

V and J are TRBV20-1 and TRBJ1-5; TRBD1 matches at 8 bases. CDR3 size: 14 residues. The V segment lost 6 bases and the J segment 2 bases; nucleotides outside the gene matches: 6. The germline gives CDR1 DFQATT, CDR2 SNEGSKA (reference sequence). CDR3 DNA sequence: TGCAGTGCAACGACAGGGGACGGCAATCAGCCCCAGCATTTT. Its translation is CSATTGDGNQPQHF.

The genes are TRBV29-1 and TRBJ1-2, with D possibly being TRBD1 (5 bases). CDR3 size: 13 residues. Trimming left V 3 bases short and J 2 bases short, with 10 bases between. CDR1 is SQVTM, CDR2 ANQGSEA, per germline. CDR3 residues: CSVDTGPNYGYTF. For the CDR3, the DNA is TGCAGCGTTGACACAGGACCAAACTATGGCTACACCTTC.

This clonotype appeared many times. This chain's CDR3 is CASLRKGTGPNEQFF. CDR3 coding DNA: TGTGCCAGCCTCCGAAAGGGGACAGGCCCCAATGAGCAGTTCTTC. V and J are TRBV12-3 or TRBV12-4 and TRBJ2-1, with TRBD1 identical over 8 bases. The CDR3 is 15 amino acids. Trimming took 8 bases from V and 6 from J; bases not matched to a gene: 12.

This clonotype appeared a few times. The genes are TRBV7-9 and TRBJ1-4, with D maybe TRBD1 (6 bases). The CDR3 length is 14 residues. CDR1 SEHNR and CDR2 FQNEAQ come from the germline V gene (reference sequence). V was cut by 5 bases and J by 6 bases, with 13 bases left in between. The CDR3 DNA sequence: TGTGCCAGCAGCGACCCGGGGGCTTATGAAAAACTGTTTTTT. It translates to CASSDPGAYEKLFF.

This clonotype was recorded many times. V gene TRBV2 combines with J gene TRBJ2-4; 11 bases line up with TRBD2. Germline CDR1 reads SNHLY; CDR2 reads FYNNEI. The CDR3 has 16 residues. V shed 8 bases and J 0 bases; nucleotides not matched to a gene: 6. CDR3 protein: CASHPGLAGAKNIQYF. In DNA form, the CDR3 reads TGTGCCAGCCATCCAGGACTAGCGGGAGCCAAAAACATTCAGTACTTC.

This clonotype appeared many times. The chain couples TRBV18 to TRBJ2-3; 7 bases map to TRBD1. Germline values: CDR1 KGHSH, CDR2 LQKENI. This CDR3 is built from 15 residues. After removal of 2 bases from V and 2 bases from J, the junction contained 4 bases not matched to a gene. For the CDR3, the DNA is TGTGCCAGCTCACCAATGGGACAGCCCACAGATACGCAGTATTTT. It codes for CASSPMGQPTDTQYF.

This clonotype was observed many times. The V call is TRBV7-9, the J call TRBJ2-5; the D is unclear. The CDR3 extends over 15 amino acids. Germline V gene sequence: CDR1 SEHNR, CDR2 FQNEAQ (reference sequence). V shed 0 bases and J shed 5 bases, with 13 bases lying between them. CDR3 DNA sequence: TGTGCCAGCAGCTTAGCCTCCCCCTCTCGGGAGACCCAGTACTTC. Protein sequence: CASSLASPSRETQYF.

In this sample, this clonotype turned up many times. The CDR3, as DNA: TGTGCCAGCAGCTCTCCCACTAGGGATGCGTTCTTC. Protein product: CASSSPTRDAFF. The chain joins TRBV7-2 to TRBJ2-1, with a possible D match to TRBD2 (5 bases). The germline V gene encodes CDR1 SGHTA and CDR2 FQGNSA. The CDR3 is 12 amino acids. Trimming cost V 4 bases and J 15 bases, with 16 bases left between them. The complete variable domain, with remaining parts taken from reference TRBV7-2 and TRBJ2-1, reads GAGVSQSPSNKVTEKGKDVELRCDPISGHTALYWYRQSLGQGLEFLIYFQGNSAPDKSGLPSDRFSAERTGGSVSTLTIQRTQQEDSAVYLCASSSPTRDAFFGPGTRLTVL.

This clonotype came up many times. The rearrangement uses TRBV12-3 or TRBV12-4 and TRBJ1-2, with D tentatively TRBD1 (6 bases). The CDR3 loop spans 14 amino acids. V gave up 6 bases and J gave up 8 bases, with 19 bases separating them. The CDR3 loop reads CASRPLDSDDGYTF. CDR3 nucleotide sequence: TGTGCCAGCAGACCCTTGGACAGCGACGACGGCTACACCTTC.

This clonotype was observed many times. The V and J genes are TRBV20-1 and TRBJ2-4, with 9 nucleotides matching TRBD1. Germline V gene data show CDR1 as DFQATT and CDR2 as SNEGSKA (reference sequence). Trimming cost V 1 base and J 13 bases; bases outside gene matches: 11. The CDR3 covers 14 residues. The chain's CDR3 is CSARGTGAARNQYF. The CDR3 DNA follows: TGCAGTGCTAGAGGGACAGGGGCCGCCAGGAACCAGTACTTC.

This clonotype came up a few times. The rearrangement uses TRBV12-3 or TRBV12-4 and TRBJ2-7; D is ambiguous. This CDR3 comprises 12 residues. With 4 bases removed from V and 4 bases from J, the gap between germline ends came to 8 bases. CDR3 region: CASSYQTYEQYF. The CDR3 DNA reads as TGTGCCAGCAGTTACCAGACGTACGAGCAGTACTTC.

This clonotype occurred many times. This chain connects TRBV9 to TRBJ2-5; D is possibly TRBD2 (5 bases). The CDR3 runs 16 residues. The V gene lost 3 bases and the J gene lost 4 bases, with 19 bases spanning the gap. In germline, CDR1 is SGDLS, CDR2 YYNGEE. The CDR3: CASSAGGGGLGETQYF. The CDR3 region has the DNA TGTGCCAGCAGCGCCGGTGGCGGAGGACTTGGAGAGACCCAGTACTTC.

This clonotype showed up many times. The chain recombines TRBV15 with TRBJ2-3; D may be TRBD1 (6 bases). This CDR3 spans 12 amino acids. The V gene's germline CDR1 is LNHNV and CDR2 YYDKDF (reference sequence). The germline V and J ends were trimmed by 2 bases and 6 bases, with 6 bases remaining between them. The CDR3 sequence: CATSRRGDTQYF. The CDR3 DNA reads TGTGCCACCAGCAGAAGGGGGGATACGCAGTATTTT. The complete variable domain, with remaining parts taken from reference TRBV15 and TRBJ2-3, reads DAMVIQNPRYQVTQFGKPVTLSCSQTLNHNVMYWYQQKSSQAPKLLFHYYDKDFNNEADTPDNFQSRRPNTSFCFLDIRSPGLGDTAMYLCATSRRGDTQYFGPGTRLTVL.

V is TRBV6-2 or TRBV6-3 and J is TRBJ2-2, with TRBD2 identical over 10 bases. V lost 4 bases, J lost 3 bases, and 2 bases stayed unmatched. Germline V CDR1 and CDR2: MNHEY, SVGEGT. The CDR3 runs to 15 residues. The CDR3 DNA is TGTGCCAGCAGTTCCGGGACTAGCGACACCGGGGAGCTGTTTTTT. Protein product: CASSSGTSDTGELFF.

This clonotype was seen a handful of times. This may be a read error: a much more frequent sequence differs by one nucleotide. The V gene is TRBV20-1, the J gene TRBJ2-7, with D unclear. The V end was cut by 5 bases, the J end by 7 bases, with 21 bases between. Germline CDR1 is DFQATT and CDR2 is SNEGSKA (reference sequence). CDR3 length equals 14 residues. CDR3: CSAQASSSYNEQYF. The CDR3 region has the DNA TGCAGTGCTCAAGCATCGAGCTCCTACAATGAGCAGTACTTC.

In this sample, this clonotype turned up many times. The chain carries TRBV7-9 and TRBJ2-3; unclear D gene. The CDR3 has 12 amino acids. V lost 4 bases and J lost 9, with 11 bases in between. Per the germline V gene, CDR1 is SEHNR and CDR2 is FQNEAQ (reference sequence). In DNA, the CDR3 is TGTGCCAGCAGCTCCGGGTCGCCCACGCAGTATTTT. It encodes CASSSGSPTQYF.

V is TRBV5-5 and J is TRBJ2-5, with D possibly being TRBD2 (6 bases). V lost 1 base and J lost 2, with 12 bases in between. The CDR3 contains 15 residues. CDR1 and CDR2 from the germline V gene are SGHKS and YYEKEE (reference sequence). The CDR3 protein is CASSLFDGSQETQYF. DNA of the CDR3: TGTGCCAGCAGCTTGTTTGACGGGAGTCAAGAGACCCAGTACTTC.

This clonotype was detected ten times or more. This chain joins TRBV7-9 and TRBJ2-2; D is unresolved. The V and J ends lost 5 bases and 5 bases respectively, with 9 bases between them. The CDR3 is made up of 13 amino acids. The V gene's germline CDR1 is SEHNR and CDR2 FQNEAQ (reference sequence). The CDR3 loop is CASSPHTTGELFF. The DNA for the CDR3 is TGTGCCAGCAGCCCCCATACAACCGGGGAGCTGTTTTTT.